Each of the 25 T cell receptor beta chains below was sequenced from the same sample in a study of blood T cell repertoires in COVID-19. The method was immunoSEQ multiplex PCR; TCRdb's version includes in-frame clones alone and lacks a portion of them. The profile shows approximately 140,000 clones, nearly 85% of them singletons. Sequencing was done on a sample of PBMCs or T cells enriched from blood (not recorded which). Every receptor here comes from a man aged 50 to 60 in a cohort exposed to, infected with or recovered from COVID-19 (not recorded which).

The rearrangement links TRBV18 to TRBJ2-7; 7 bases fit TRBD1. Germline assignment: CDR1 KGHSH and CDR2 LQKENI. This CDR3 region has 14 residues. V was clipped by 3 bases and J by 2 bases; unmatched bases: 4. The CDR3 coding sequence is TGTGCCAGCTCACCGGGACAGAATCCCTACGAGCAGTACTTC. It encodes CASSPGQNPYEQYF.

The V and J genes are TRBV2 and TRBJ2-2; 10 nucleotides align to TRBD2. The ends lost 6 bases at V and 1 base at J; junction bases unmatched: 8. Germline V gene lookup returns CDR1 SNHLY and CDR2 FYNNEI. CDR3 length equals 17 residues. The chain's CDR3 is CASSHSGRARNTGELFF. CDR3 in DNA: TGTGCCAGCAGCCACAGCGGGAGGGCCCGGAACACCGGGGAGCTGTTTTTT.

The CDR3 DNA follows: TGCGCCAGCAGCCAAGACGGAGCCCCGACAGAGACCCAGTACTTC. Its protein product is CASSQDGAPTETQYF. The chain recombines TRBV4-1 with TRBJ2-5; D is unclear. The CDR3 covers 15 residues. CDR1 is MGHRA and CDR2 is YSYEKL in the germline V gene. Trimming left V 0 bases short and J 4 bases short, with 12 bases between.

The chain joins TRBV28 to TRBJ1-5; 7 bases are a match to TRBD1. V shed 7 bases and J 3 bases; nucleotides not matched to a gene: 15. The CDR3 covers 17 residues. Germline lookup yields CDR1 MDHEN and CDR2 SYDVKM. The CDR3 DNA follows: TGTGCCAGCAAGGACCCCCGGGACAGCCTTTCCAATCAGCCCCAGCATTTT. Its protein is CASKDPRDSLSNQPQHF. The whole variable domain, remainder taken from reference TRBV28 and TRBJ1-5, is DVKVTQSSRYLVKRTGEKVFLECVQDMDHENMFWYRQDPGLGLRLIYFSYDVKMKEKGDIPEGYSVSREKKERFSLILESASTNQTSMYLCASKDPRDSLSNQPQHFGDGTRLSIL.

The chain is built from TRBV6-5 and TRBJ2-3; D might be TRBD1 (5 bases). The CDR3 extends over 12 amino acids. Trimming cost V 7 bases and J 6 bases, with 11 bases left between them. Germline V CDR1 and CDR2: MNHEY, SVGAGI. In DNA form, the CDR3 reads TGTGCCAGCACGGCAGGGCCCGATACGCAGTATTTT. Protein product: CASTAGPDTQYF.

The rearrangement uses TRBV5-1 and TRBJ1-1; perhaps TRBD1 as D (6 bases). The length of the CDR3 is 14 residues. The V gene's germline CDR1 is SGHRS and CDR2 YFSETQ. The germline V and J ends were trimmed by 4 bases and 4 bases, with 14 bases remaining between them. CDR3 bases: TGCGCCAGCAGCGCCCGGGACACCCTCACTGAAGCTTTCTTT. It specifies CASSARDTLTEAFF.

The V call is TRBV2, the J call TRBJ2-3, with 10 bases that match TRBD2. CDR3 length: 15 residues. Looked up from germline, CDR1 is SNHLY and CDR2 is FYNNEI. V lost 2 bases to trimming and J lost 7 bases; unmatched junction nucleotides: 6. This CDR3 is CASSELAGAYNTQYF. In DNA form, the CDR3 reads TGTGCCAGCAGTGAACTAGCGGGAGCGTATAATACGCAGTATTTT.

The rearrangement links TRBV7-8 to TRBJ2-1; 11 nucleotides align to TRBD2. Germline CDR1 is SGHVS and CDR2 is FQNEAQ. The CDR3 sequence is 15 residues long. Trimming took 5 bases from V and 4 from J; bases not matched to a gene: 4. The CDR3 coding sequence is TGTGCCAGCAGCCCAGGGACTAGCGGTTACAATGAGCAGTTCTTC. Its protein product is CASSPGTSGYNEQFF.

This chain uses TRBV15 with TRBJ1-2; the D gene is possibly TRBD1 (5 bases). CDR1 is LNHNV, CDR2 YYDKDF, per germline (reference sequence). The CDR3 totals 13 residues. V lost 5 bases, J lost 13 bases, and 20 bases lay in between. The CDR3 nucleotides read TGTGCCACCAGCCCCGGGGGTAGCCAAGGACTCACCTTC. Protein sequence: CATSPGGSQGLTF.

This sequence joins TRBV3-1 (or the pseudogene TRBV3-2) and TRBJ1-1, with 7 positions matching TRBD1. Germline V gene lookup returns CDR1 LGHDT and CDR2 YNNKEL (reference sequence). V lost 6 bases and J lost 1; bases outside the gene matches: 8. The CDR3 runs 15 residues. CDR3 sequence (DNA): TGTGCCAGCAGAACAGGGGCGAGAGGGAACACTGAAGCTTTCTTT. It specifies CASRTGARGNTEAFF.

The chain combines TRBV18 with TRBJ2-1; 7 positions match TRBD2. V trimming: 4 bases; J trimming: 8 bases; junction bases outside the gene matches: 11. The CDR3 totals 15 residues. Germline V CDR1 and CDR2: KGHSH, LQKENI. CDR3: CASSQGLAVLDEQFF. The CDR3 DNA sequence: TGTGCCAGCTCACAAGGGCTAGCGGTCTTGGATGAGCAGTTCTTC.

The chain recombines TRBV18 with TRBJ2-7; D possibly corresponds to TRBD1 (6 bases). This CDR3 spans 15 amino acids. Trimming left V 6 bases short and J 5 bases short, with 20 bases between. Per the germline V gene, CDR1 is KGHSH and CDR2 is LQKENI. CDR3 region: CASSLTSTGPNEQYF. CDR3 nucleotides: TGTGCCAGCTCCCTAACATCGACAGGTCCCAACGAGCAGTACTTC. Drawing the rest from reference TRBV18 and TRBJ2-7, the complete variable domain is NAGVMQNPRHLVRRRGQEARLRCSPMKGHSHVYWYRQLPEEGLKFMVYLQKENIIDESGMPKERFSAEFPKEGPSILRIQQVVRGDSAAYFCASSLTSTGPNEQYFGPGTRLTVT.

The chain has TRBV6-5 and TRBJ2-7; no reliable D call. Germline assignment: CDR1 MNHEY and CDR2 SVGAGI. Trimming shortened V by 0 bases and J by 1 base, and 4 bases separated the two germline ends. The length of the CDR3 is 13 residues. CDR3 DNA sequence: TGTGCCAGCAGTTACTCAGAGTCCTACGAGCAGTACTTC. It specifies CASSYSESYEQYF.

The chain combines TRBV18 with TRBJ2-7; 10 nucleotides match TRBD2. The V gene end was trimmed by 0 bases and the J gene end by 1 base; junction bases not matched to a gene: 6. The germline V gene encodes CDR1 KGHSH and CDR2 LQKENI. The CDR3 is 17 amino acids. The CDR3 loop is CASSPPQREGRSYEQYF. The CDR3 nucleotides are TGTGCCAGCTCACCACCTCAGCGGGAGGGCCGGTCCTACGAGCAGTACTTC.

The rearrangement uses TRBV5-6 and TRBJ2-1; the match to TRBD2 covers 9 bases. In germline, CDR1 is SGHDT, CDR2 YYEEEE. Germline trimming cut 4 bases from V and 14 bases from J; bases unmatched to any gene: 10. This CDR3 has 13 amino acids. The CDR3 sequence is CASSLQISGGEFF. The DNA for the CDR3 is TGTGCCAGCAGCCTTCAGATTAGCGGGGGCGAGTTCTTC.

The chain's CDR3 is CASSPQGSVTEAFF. CDR3 sequence (DNA): TGTGCCAGCAGTCCCCAGGGGTCGGTCACTGAAGCTTTCTTT. The rearrangement links TRBV6-5 to TRBJ1-1; D is possibly TRBD1 (6 bases). Trimming removed 5 bases from V and 4 bases from J, with 14 bases in between. Germline V gene data show CDR1 as MNHEY and CDR2 as SVGAGI. The CDR3 extends over 14 amino acids.

In its sample, this clone was seen a few times. This chain joins TRBV30 and TRBJ1-6; TRBD1 matches at 7 bases. CDR1 GTSNPN and CDR2 SVGIG come from the germline V gene (reference sequence). V dropped 2 bases and J dropped 0; count of bases not matched to a gene: 7. This CDR3 comprises 17 residues. The CDR3: CAWSRGQPSSYNSPLHF. Written as DNA, the CDR3 is TGTGCCTGGAGTCGGGGACAGCCGAGCTCCTATAATTCACCCCTCCACTTT.

The chain couples TRBV28 to TRBJ1-2; unclear D gene. The CDR3 runs to 11 residues. CDR1 MDHEN and CDR2 SYDVKM come from the germline V gene. The ends were cut back, 3 bases at V and 9 bases at J, with 8 bases in the middle. CDR3 sequence: CASSLAGRYTF. The CDR3 DNA follows: TGTGCCAGCAGTTTGGCAGGCCGCTACACCTTC.

The gene calls are TRBV14 and TRBJ2-1; D uncertain. The CDR3 covers 15 residues. Trimming pared 1 base from V and 1 base from J, leaving 8 bases between. Germline CDR1 reads SGHDN; CDR2 reads FVKESK. The CDR3 nucleotides read TGTGCCAGCAGCCAAGTGCTAGATTCCTACAATGAGCAGTTCTTC. Residues: CASSQVLDSYNEQFF.

This chain links TRBV5-1 with TRBJ2-1; 7 bases match TRBD1. Unmatched junction bases numbered 4, after V lost 2 bases and J lost 5 bases. The CDR3 contains 14 residues. CDR1 and CDR2 from the germline V gene are SGHRS and YFSETQ. The CDR3 loop reads CASSFTGADNEQFF. The CDR3 coding sequence is TGCGCCAGCAGCTTCACAGGGGCCGACAATGAGCAGTTCTTC.

This clone was seen a single time. The chain is built from TRBV27 and TRBJ2-3, with D unclear. The germline V gene encodes CDR1 MNHEY and CDR2 SMNVEV (reference sequence). Trimming removed 2 bases from V and 2 bases from J, with 11 bases in between. The CDR3 consists of 15 residues. The CDR3: CASSLRDPYTDTQYF. Here the CDR3 DNA reads TGTGCCAGCAGTTTAAGAGATCCCTACACAGATACGCAGTATTTT.

About this clone: At one boundary the junction diverges from the germline segment, which might be a read error. J is TRBJ2-1 and V is TRBV28, with 9 bases matching TRBD2. The CDR3 is made up of 16 amino acids. The germline gives CDR1 MDHEN, CDR2 SYDVKM. The CDR3, as DNA: TGTGCCAGCAGCAAAGGGGGGGGACTAGCCTACACTGAGCAGTTCTTC. Protein sequence: CASSKGGGLAYTEQFF.

This chain joins TRBV9 and TRBJ2-5; the match to TRBD1 covers 8 bases. Looked up from germline, CDR1 is SGDLS and CDR2 is YYNGEE. The CDR3 sequence is 15 residues long. V was clipped by 4 bases and J by 4 bases; unmatched bases: 9. This CDR3 is CASSLGQGRGETQYF. DNA for the CDR3: TGTGCCAGCAGCCTTGGACAGGGAAGGGGAGAGACCCAGTACTTC.

This clone occurred a few times. J is TRBJ2-5 and V is TRBV7-8; TRBD1 is a possible D gene (5 bases). The CDR3 consists of 16 residues. Trimming removed 4 bases at V and 5 bases at J, with 20 bases between. The V gene's germline CDR1 is SGHVS and CDR2 FQNEAQ. The CDR3 DNA sequence: TGTGCCAGCAGCTCTCTCGGGTTACAGGACGAGGAGACCCAGTACTTC. It codes for CASSSLGLQDEETQYF.

The rearrangement links TRBV30 to TRBJ2-1, with TRBD2 identical over 9 bases. CDR1 is GTSNPN, CDR2 SVGIG, per germline (reference sequence). Unmatched junction bases numbered 0, after V lost 3 bases and J lost 3 bases. This CDR3 has 13 amino acids. CDR3 in amino acids: CAWRAGGYNEQFF. CDR3 in DNA: TGTGCCTGGAGAGCGGGAGGCTACAATGAGCAGTTCTTC.